This T cell receptor (beta chain) was found in a study of blood T cell repertoires in COVID-19. The CDR3 sequence is 12 residues long. Per the germline V gene, CDR1 is SGHAT and CDR2 is FQNNGV. Trimming left V 5 bases short and J 2 bases short, with 7 bases between. Assay used: immunoSEQ multiplex PCR; TCRdb lists only in-frame clones, some missing. The table has roughly 190,000 clones, just under 85% seen once; the top ten hold around 5.5%. Sequenced input: peripheral blood. V usage is TRBV11-2 and J usage is TRBJ2-7, with unresolved D. The receptor's source is an older woman with active or convalescent COVID-19. The CDR3 DNA follows: TGTGCCAGCAGCCCCCATCCCTACGAGCAGTACTTC. Protein product: CASSPHPYEQYF.